This record concerns one T cell receptor beta chain sequence. Assay used: immunoSEQ multiplex PCR; TCRdb lists only in-frame clones, some missing. The repertoire consists of about 660,000 clones, with around 87% occurring once and the leading ten covering roughly 0.0086%. These data come from a study of shared T cell receptors in the human thymus. This CDR3 has 16 residues. Trimming left V 0 bases short and J 4 bases short, with 13 bases between. Germline loops: CDR1 MNHEY, CDR2 SVGAGI. The sample was also linked to a second study, of human thymus T cells. This second study says: Thymus was obtained from resections taken during corrective heart surgery.

Sequencing was carried out using thymocytes. The chain has TRBV6-5 and TRBJ2-1; D gene uncertain. This TCR came from a boy under two years old with a congenital heart defect. This chain's CDR3 is CASSYSKPPLYNEQFF. The CDR3 coding sequence is TGTGCCAGCAGTTACTCGAAGCCTCCCCTATACAATGAGCAGTTCTTC.